This T cell receptor beta chain was retrieved from a study of regulatory T cells in long-lasting Graves disease (dated by TCRdb to the early 2020s). Regarding the complete study: To count as having persistent Graves' disease, a patient had to have received antithyroid drug treatment for over 5 years with TSH receptor autoantibodies remaining persistently positive. Patients with persistent Graves' disease were compared with patients with newly diagnosed Graves' disease using TCR sequencing and RNA sequencing of peripheral blood. The study was conducted in China and was registered as a clinical trial. A total of around 35 samples underwent TCR sequencing: around 13 from persistent and roughly 20 from newly diagnosed Graves' disease patients. On average, persistent Graves' disease patients in the clinical cohort had been on antithyroid drugs for about 9.3 years.

A word on this clonotype: Its antigen has not been determined. The sample holds no much larger clone one base away, and base qualities are not on file.

The time point label, read with the paper, signifies: persistent/refractory GD, antithyroid drugs over 5 years with positive TRAb. RNA was extracted from PBMCs in TRIzol for both TCR sequencing and RNA sequencing. The diagnosis of Graves' disease followed American Thyroid Association guidelines. Patients for the study were recruited at an endocrinology department in Xi'an, China. From each patient, approximately 10 milliliters of peripheral blood was collected into an EDTA anticoagulant tube. Ficoll Paque Plus density gradient separation was used to isolate PBMCs, and no additional T cell sorting was done. RNA quality was checked with an Agilent 2100 Bioanalyzer and agarose gel, and concentration with a NanoDrop 2000. Receptor libraries were prepared by multiplex PCR. Sequencing relied on an Illumina HiSeq 4000. iRepertoire HTBI primers and Arm-PCR amplification of CDR3 regions were used to construct TCR beta libraries. Before sequencing, the PCR products underwent gel purification. The published analysis was carried out like this. Across samples, roughly 60 TRBV and roughly 15 TRBJ segments were identified and used for gene usage analysis of CDR3 amino acid clonotypes. COPE and FqMerger were used to merge the filtered high-quality paired reads into contigs. BLAST was used to align contigs to IMGT TRBV, TRBD and TRBJ reference genes, and CDR3 was defined according to IMGT. Clonotypes above 0.1% frequency were classified as highly expanded clones. Shannon entropy was used to measure repertoire diversity, and the Gini coefficient was used to measure V-J evenness. A clonotype was considered public if more than one individual shared it. TCRdb passed the public sequencing reads through fastp at Q25 and MiXCR, retaining productive beta sequences. Entries are consolidated by CDR3 protein sequence, retaining the most common genes and DNA. The V and J calls were determined by TCRdb, not by the authors. The sample includes 600,000 to 850,000 distinct CDR3 sequences, with 30% observed a single time. Under 50% of the sample is taken by the ten largest.

Points the paper makes about the study in general: Peripheral blood alone was examined, since thyroid tissue, which constituted the primary lesion, could not be accessed. The authors noted that the small sample size was a limitation that may lower accuracy. Compared with newly diagnosed patients, persistent Graves' disease patients had lower TCR Shannon entropy and fewer highly expanded clones, which suggests clonal expansion. Sequencing and analysis were restricted to the TCR beta chain. Patients with persistent disease shared more public clonotypes (around 2,700) than newly diagnosed patients did (about 970).

The clonotype was recovered from a female donor with Graves disease. This material consisted of peripheral blood mononuclear cells (PBMCs), taken when the disease was refractory, from a patient treated with antithyroid drugs.

This receptor has the CDR3 CASSQQGGQGPYEQYF. The bases read TGTGCCAGCAGCCAACAGGGGGGACAGGGACCCTACGAGCAGTACTTC. The rearranged segments are TRBV7-3 and TRBJ2-7, with 9 bases in between that match TRBD1. V trim: 5 bases; J trim: 2 bases; unmatched bases: 10. For CDR1 and CDR2, the germline V gene lists SGHTA and FQGTGA. The CDR3 runs 16 amino acids, cysteine and phenylalanine included. Of the read, only the CDR3 DNA is kept; its 48 bases are in frame from base 1.